What follows are 21 T cell receptor beta chains derived from one specimen sequenced in a study of T cell responses to AZD1222 COVID-19 vaccine. Repertoires were generated with immunoSEQ multiplex PCR, while TCRdb's copy carries only in-frame clones and drops some. Of 70,000 to 85,000 clones listed, 80% to 85% were seen once; the top ten hold approximately 2.9%. The sequenced sample was peripheral blood, obtained on day 0 of AZD1222 vaccination. Receptors were obtained from an adult in good health.

The gene calls are TRBV19 and TRBJ2-1; D is uncertain. The CDR3 totals 15 residues. Germline V gene lookup returns CDR1 LNHDA and CDR2 SQIVND (reference sequence). Trimming removed 3 bases at V and 4 bases at J, with 13 bases between. Written as DNA, the CDR3 is TGTGCCAGTAGTATGATGTCGAGCGAGTACAATGAGCAGTTCTTC. It specifies CASSMMSSEYNEQFF.

This CDR3 is CASSVEPSPYNEQFF. The CDR3 DNA reads as TGTGCCAGCAGCGTAGAGCCGTCCCCCTACAATGAGCAGTTCTTC. J is TRBJ2-1 and V is TRBV9; D uncertain. The germline CDR1 and CDR2 sequences are SGDLS and YYNGEE. Trimming removed 0 bases from V and 2 bases from J, with 9 bases in between. This CDR3 region has 15 residues.

This chain connects TRBV7-8 to TRBJ1-1; no firm D call. Per the germline V gene, CDR1 is SGHVS and CDR2 is FQNEAQ. Trimming removed 2 bases at V and 1 base at J, with 14 bases between. This CDR3 spans 16 amino acids. CDR3 residues: CASSLNNRVANTEAFF. The CDR3 coding sequence is TGTGCCAGCAGCTTAAATAATAGGGTGGCGAACACTGAAGCTTTCTTT.

This CDR3 is CASSVASGGAYNEQFF. The DNA for the CDR3 is TGTGCCAGCAGCGTAGCGTCGGGGGGGGCCTACAATGAGCAGTTCTTC. This rearrangement joins TRBV9 to TRBJ2-1; 8 nucleotides agree with TRBD2. The CDR3 extends over 16 amino acids. Germline CDR1 reads SGDLS; CDR2 reads YYNGEE. V lost 0 bases and J lost 2; bases outside the gene matches: 4.

The rearrangement joins TRBV9 to TRBJ2-3; TRBD2 matches at 8 bases. J lost 2 bases, V lost 0 bases, and 8 bases had no gene match. CDR1 and CDR2 from the germline V gene are SGDLS and YYNGEE. CDR3 size: 17 residues. Written as DNA, the CDR3 is TGTGCCAGCAGCGTAGCGGGGGGGCGGCAGTACACAGATACGCAGTATTTT. It is translated as CASSVAGGRQYTDTQYF. Complete variable domain (other parts from reference TRBV9 and TRBJ2-3): DSGVTQTPKHLITATGQRVTLRCSPRSGDLSVYWYQQSLDQGLQFLIQYYNGEERAKGNILERFSAQQFPDLHSELNLSSLELGDSALYFCASSVAGGRQYTDTQYFGPGTRLTVL.

This chain joins TRBV19 and TRBJ1-2; D not resolved. CDR1 LNHDA and CDR2 SQIVND come from the germline V gene (reference sequence). The CDR3 covers 13 residues. The V and J ends lost 0 bases and 4 bases respectively, with 6 bases between them. CDR3 in amino acids: CASSIDWRYGYTF. As DNA, the CDR3 is TGTGCCAGTAGTATAGATTGGCGCTATGGCTACACCTTC. Full variable domain (remainder filled in from reference TRBV19 and TRBJ1-2): DGGITQSPKYLFRKEGQNVTLSCEQNLNHDAMYWYRQDPGQGLRLIYYSQIVNDFQKGDIAEGYSVSREKKESFPLTVTSAQKNPTAFYLCASSIDWRYGYTFGSGTRLTVV.

The CDR3 protein is CASSLLQGSPLHF. The CDR3 nucleotides are TGTGCCAGCAGCTTACTACAGGGTTCACCCCTCCACTTT. The J gene is TRBJ1-6, the V gene TRBV7-9; D is perhaps TRBD1 (6 bases). V lost 2 bases and J lost 9, with 8 bases in between. This CDR3 region has 13 residues. Germline assignment: CDR1 SEHNR and CDR2 FQNEAQ (reference sequence).

This chain joins TRBV9 and TRBJ2-3, with D tentatively TRBD1 or TRBD2 (5 bases each). The germline V and J ends were trimmed by 0 bases and 0 bases, with 20 bases remaining between them. CDR1 is SGDLS, CDR2 YYNGEE, per germline. The CDR3 length is 19 residues. The CDR3 here is CASSVVGRDHTGSTDTQYF. The CDR3 DNA reads as TGTGCCAGCAGCGTAGTGGGTAGGGACCATACTGGGAGCACAGATACGCAGTATTTT.

The rearrangement joins TRBV7-6 to TRBJ2-7, with 10 bases fitting TRBD1. CDR3 length: 15 amino acids. Germline values: CDR1 SGHVS, CDR2 FNYEAQ. The junction had 0 bases not matched to a gene; V was cut back by 0 bases and J by 1 base. The CDR3 DNA is TGTGCCAGCAGCTTAGCGGGACAGGGGTCCTACGAGCAGTACTTC. Translated: CASSLAGQGSYEQYF.

The chain uses TRBV11-1 and TRBJ1-1, with D possibly TRBD1 on 6 matching bases. The germline V gene encodes CDR1 SGHAT and CDR2 FQDESV (reference sequence). V lost 1 base to trimming and J lost 5 bases, with 11 bases between them. The CDR3 spans 14 residues. CDR3 in amino acids: CASSLVAGATEAFF. The DNA of the CDR3 is TGTGCCAGCAGCTTAGTGGCAGGGGCGACTGAAGCTTTCTTT.

As DNA, the CDR3 is TGTGCCAGCAGCCGACAGGCCTCCTACGAGCAGTACTTC. This translates into CASSRQASYEQYF. V usage is TRBV6-2 or TRBV6-3 and J usage is TRBJ2-7; D possibly corresponds to TRBD1 (6 bases). Per germline, CDR1 MNHEY and CDR2 SVGEGT. The CDR3 length is 13 residues. V was pared by 6 bases and J by 0 bases, with 9 bases between.

The V and J genes are TRBV20-1 and TRBJ2-5; the D is unclear. The germline gives CDR1 DFQATT, CDR2 SNEGSKA (reference sequence). The CDR3 covers 9 residues. V lost 8 bases, J lost 5 bases, and 6 bases lay in between. This CDR3 reads CSRRETQYF. DNA for the CDR3: TGCAGTCGCCGGGAGACCCAGTACTTC.

This chain links TRBV7-2 with TRBJ2-3; 12 bases align to TRBD2. The CDR3 length is 16 residues. The J segment lost 1 base and the V segment lost 7 bases, leaving 6 bases of the junction unmatched. Germline CDR1 reads SGHTA; CDR2 reads FQGNSA. The CDR3 DNA sequence: TGTGCCAGCACGACACTAGCGGGAGGCGGCACAGATACGCAGTATTTT. This gives the protein CASTTLAGGGTDTQYF.

A word on this clone: One junction end disagrees with the germline gene, perhaps due to a read error. CDR3 residues: CATSYEYPGTDTQYF. The CDR3 DNA follows: TGTGCCACCAGTTACGAGTACCCGGGCACAGATACGCAGTATTTT. This chain uses TRBV6-2 or TRBV6-3 with TRBJ2-3; no clear D gene. This CDR3 has 15 residues. Germline V gene sequence: CDR1 MNHEY, CDR2 SVGEGT.

The J gene is TRBJ1-3, the V gene TRBV5-4, with a tentative D call TRBD1 (5 bases). The CDR3 runs to 13 residues. The V gene lost 5 bases and the J gene lost 6 bases, with 12 bases spanning the gap. Germline-derived CDR1 and CDR2 are SGHNT and YYREEE (reference sequence). CDR3 amino acids: CASREGPENTIYF. In DNA form, the CDR3 reads TGTGCCAGCAGAGAGGGACCGGAAAACACCATATATTTT.

The count of this clone is one. The rearrangement joins TRBV3-1 (or the pseudogene TRBV3-2) to TRBJ2-7; the D gene is possibly TRBD2 (5 bases). CDR1 is LGHDT, CDR2 YNNKEL, per germline (reference sequence). Trimming pared 0 bases from V and 6 bases from J, leaving 15 bases between. There are 15 residues in the CDR3. CDR3 amino acids: CASSQDGKPSVEQYF. The CDR3 region has the DNA TGTGCCAGCAGCCAAGACGGGAAGCCCTCCGTCGAGCAGTACTTC.

This clone was seen only a few times. The rearrangement uses TRBV2 and TRBJ2-7; 7 bases match TRBD2. This CDR3 has 13 amino acids. Unmatched junction bases numbered 5, after V lost 7 bases and J lost 2 bases. In germline, CDR1 is SNHLY, CDR2 FYNNEI. CDR3 residues: CASTDGLAYEQYF. CDR3 sequence (DNA): TGTGCCAGCACCGATGGACTAGCCTACGAGCAGTACTTC. Full variable domain (missing parts from reference TRBV2 and TRBJ2-7): EPEVTQTPSHQVTQMGQEVILRCVPISNHLYFYWYRQILGQKVEFLVSFYNNEISEKSEIFDDQFSVERPDGSNFTLKIRSTKLEDSAMYFCASTDGLAYEQYFGPGTRLTVT.

This chain joins TRBV4-3 and TRBJ1-5; 7 bases are shared with TRBD1. Germline V lookup: CDR1 LGHNA, CDR2 YSLEER. J was trimmed by 0 bases and V by 0 bases; bases with no gene match: 11. The CDR3 sequence is 19 residues long. CDR3 loop: CASSQDYSGTVYSNQPQHF. The CDR3 region has the DNA TGCGCCAGCAGCCAAGATTACAGCGGGACAGTTTATAGCAATCAGCCCCAGCATTTT.

This clone was picked up a small number of times. The chain uses TRBV5-4 and TRBJ1-2, with TRBD1 matching 10 bases. The CDR3 spans 14 residues. Unmatched junction bases numbered 5, after V lost 5 bases and J lost 4 bases. From germline, CDR1 is SGHNT and CDR2 YYREEE (reference sequence). As DNA, the CDR3 is TGTGCCAGCAGGGGACAGGGGATTCGCTATGGCTACACCTTC. Translation gives CASRGQGIRYGYTF.

Here the CDR3 reads CATSNTRVRETQYF. The CDR3 bases are TGTGCCACCAGCAACACTAGGGTGAGGGAGACCCAGTACTTC. The chain carries TRBV15 and TRBJ2-5; tentative D call: TRBD2 (5 bases). Germline V gene sequence: CDR1 LNHNV, CDR2 YYDKDF (reference sequence). The germline V and J ends were trimmed by 4 bases and 5 bases, with 14 bases remaining between them. The CDR3 runs to 14 residues.

This CDR3 is CASSWDRAAEAFF. The CDR3, as DNA: TGTGCCAGCAGTTGGGACAGGGCCGCTGAAGCTTTCTTT. The chain uses TRBV6-5 and TRBJ1-1; 9 bases are a match to TRBD1. The CDR3 is 13 amino acids. The germline V gene has CDR1 MNHEY and CDR2 SVGAGI. V dropped 4 bases and J dropped 6; count of bases not matched to a gene: 3.